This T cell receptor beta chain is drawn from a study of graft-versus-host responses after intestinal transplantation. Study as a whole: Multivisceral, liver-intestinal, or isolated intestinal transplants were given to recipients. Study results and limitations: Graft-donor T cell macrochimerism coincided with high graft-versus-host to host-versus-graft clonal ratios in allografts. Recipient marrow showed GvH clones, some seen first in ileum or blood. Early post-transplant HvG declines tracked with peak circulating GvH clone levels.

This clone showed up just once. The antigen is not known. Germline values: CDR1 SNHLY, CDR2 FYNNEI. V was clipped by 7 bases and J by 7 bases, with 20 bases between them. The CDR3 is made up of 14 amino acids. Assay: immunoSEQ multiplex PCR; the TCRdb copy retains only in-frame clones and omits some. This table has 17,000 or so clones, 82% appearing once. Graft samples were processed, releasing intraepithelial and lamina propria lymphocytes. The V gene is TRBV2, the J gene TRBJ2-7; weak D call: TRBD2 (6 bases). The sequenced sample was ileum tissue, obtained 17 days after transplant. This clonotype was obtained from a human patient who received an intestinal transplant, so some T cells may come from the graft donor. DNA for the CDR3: TGTGCCAGCACTGATGCGGGTGGGGCGGGGGAGCAGTACTTC. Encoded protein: CASTDAGGAGEQYF.